A single T cell receptor beta chain is shown here with its context. Its antigen remains undetermined. One base away there is no much larger clone; base qualities are not given. This entry comes from a study of T-cell reconstitution after alpha-beta-depleted transplantation in children (dated by TCRdb to the mid-2010s). With regard to the full study: The study quantitatively tracked T-cell immune reconstitution after TCRalphabeta/CD19-depleted allogeneic hematopoietic cell transplantation in children using TCR repertoire profiling.

The library was built by means of PCR. The sample was run on an Illumina HiSeq 2500. TCR libraries were prepared with molecular barcoding, using unique molecular identifiers to normalize TCRbeta repertoire quantification. TCRdb reran the public reads through fastp at Q25 and MiXCR, keeping productive beta chains. CDR3 protein duplicates are merged, each entry listing the most common genes and DNA. Across this sample there are some 520,000 distinct CDR3 sequences, with around a third seen only once. Less than 2.5% of the sample goes to the ten largest clones. Based on the germline V gene, the CDR1 and CDR2 sequences are WSHSY and SAAADI. V is shortened by 5 bases, J by 10 bases, and the region joining them spans 9 bases. The CDR3 runs 12 amino acids, cysteine and phenylalanine included. The read is trimmed to its CDR3 DNA, 36 bases read in frame from base 1.

Sequences were derived from PBMCs from the stem cell graft donor, sampled from the stem cell graft. The rearranged segments are TRBV10-2 and TRBJ1-6; no confident D gene assignment can be made. The receptor comes from a human donor who donated a stem cell graft to a child with aplastic anemia. The encoded CDR3 is CASSFVGSPLHF. The bases read TGCGCCAGCAGTTTCGTAGGATCACCCCTCCACTTT.